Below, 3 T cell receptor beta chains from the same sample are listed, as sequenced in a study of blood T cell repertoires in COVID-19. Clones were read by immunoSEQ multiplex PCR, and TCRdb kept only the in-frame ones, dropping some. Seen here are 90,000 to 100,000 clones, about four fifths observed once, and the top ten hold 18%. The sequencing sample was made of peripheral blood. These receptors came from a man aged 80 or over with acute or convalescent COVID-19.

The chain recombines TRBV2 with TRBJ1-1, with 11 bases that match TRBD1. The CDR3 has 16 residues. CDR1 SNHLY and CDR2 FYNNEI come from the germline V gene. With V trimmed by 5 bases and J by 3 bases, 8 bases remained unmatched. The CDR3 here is CASSSGTGGRDTEAFF. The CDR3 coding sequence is TGTGCCAGCAGTTCCGGGACAGGGGGACGGGACACTGAAGCTTTCTTT.

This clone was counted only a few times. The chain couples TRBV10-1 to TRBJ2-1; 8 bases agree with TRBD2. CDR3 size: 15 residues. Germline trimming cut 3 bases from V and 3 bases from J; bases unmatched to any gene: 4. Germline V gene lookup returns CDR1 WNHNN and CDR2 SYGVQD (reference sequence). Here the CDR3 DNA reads TGCGCCAGCAGTGAAGGACTAGCACTCTACAATGAGCAGTTCTTC. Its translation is CASSEGLALYNEQFF.

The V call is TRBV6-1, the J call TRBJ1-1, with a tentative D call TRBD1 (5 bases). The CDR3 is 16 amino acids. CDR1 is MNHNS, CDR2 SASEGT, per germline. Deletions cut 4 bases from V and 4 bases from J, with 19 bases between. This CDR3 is CASSASWTTRSTEAFF. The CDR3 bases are TGTGCCAGCAGTGCCAGCTGGACAACCCGGAGCACTGAAGCTTTCTTT.